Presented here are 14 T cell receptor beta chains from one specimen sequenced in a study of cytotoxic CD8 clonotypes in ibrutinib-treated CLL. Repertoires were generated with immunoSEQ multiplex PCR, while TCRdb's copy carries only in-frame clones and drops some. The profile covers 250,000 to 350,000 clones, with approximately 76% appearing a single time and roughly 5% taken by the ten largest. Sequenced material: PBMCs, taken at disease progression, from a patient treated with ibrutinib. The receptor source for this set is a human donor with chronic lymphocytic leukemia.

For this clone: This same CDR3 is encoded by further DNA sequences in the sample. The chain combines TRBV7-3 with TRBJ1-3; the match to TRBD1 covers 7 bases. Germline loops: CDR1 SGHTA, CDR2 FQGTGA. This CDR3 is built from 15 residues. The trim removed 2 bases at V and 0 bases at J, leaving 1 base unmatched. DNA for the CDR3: TGTGCCAGCAGCTTAGGGACAGACTCTGGAAACACCATATATTTT. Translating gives CASSLGTDSGNTIYF.

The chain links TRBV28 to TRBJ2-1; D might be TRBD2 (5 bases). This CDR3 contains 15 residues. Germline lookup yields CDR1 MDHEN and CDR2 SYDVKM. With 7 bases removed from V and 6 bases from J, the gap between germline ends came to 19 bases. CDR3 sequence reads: CASTERGEAGNEQFF. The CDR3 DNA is TGTGCCAGCACCGAAAGAGGAGAGGCGGGCAATGAGCAGTTCTTC.

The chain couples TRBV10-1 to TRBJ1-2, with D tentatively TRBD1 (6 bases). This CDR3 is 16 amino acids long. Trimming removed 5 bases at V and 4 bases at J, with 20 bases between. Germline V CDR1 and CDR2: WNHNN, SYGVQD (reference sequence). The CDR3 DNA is TGCGCCAGCAGTCCCCGTCAAGGGGGTTTTGGCTATGGCTACACCTTC. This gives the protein CASSPRQGGFGYGYTF.

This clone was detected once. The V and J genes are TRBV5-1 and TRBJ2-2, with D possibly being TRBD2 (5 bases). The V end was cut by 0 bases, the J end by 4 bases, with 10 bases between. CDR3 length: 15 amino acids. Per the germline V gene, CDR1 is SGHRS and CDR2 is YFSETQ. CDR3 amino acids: CASSLERAGTGELFF. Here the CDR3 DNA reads TGCGCCAGCAGCTTGGAGAGGGCGGGCACCGGGGAGCTGTTTTTT.

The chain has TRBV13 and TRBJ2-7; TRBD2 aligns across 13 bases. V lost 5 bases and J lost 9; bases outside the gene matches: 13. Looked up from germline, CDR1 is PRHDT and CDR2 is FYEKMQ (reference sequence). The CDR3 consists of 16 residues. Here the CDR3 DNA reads TGTGCCAGCAGCATAAGACGACTAGGACTAGCGGGGGCGCAGTACTTC. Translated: CASSIRRLGLAGAQYF.

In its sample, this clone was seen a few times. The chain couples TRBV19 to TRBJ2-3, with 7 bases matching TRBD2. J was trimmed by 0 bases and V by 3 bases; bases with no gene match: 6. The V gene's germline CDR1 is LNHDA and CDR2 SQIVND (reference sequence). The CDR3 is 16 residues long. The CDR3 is CASSIGSGTSTDTQYF. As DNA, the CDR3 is TGTGCCAGTAGTATTGGGAGCGGGACTAGCACAGATACGCAGTATTTT.

CDR3 loop: CASSESGWYQPQHF. Written as DNA, the CDR3 is TGTGCCAGCAGTGAGAGCGGGTGGTATCAGCCCCAGCATTTT. This sequence joins TRBV28 and TRBJ1-5; unclear D gene. V was clipped by 5 bases and J by 5 bases, with 13 bases between them. The CDR3 loop spans 14 amino acids. Germline CDR1 is MDHEN and CDR2 is SYDVKM.

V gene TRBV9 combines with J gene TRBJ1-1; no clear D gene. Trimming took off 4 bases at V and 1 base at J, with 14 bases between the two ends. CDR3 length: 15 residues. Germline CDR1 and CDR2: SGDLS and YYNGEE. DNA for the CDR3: TGTGCCAGCAGCCCATACTCATCGGAGAACACTGAAGCTTTCTTT. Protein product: CASSPYSSENTEAFF.

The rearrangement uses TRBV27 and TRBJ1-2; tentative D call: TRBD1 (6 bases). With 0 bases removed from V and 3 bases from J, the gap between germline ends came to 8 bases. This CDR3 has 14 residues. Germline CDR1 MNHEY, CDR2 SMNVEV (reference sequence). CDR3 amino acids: CASSLSGHYYGYTF. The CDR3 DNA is TGTGCCAGCAGTTTATCGGGACATTACTATGGCTACACCTTC.

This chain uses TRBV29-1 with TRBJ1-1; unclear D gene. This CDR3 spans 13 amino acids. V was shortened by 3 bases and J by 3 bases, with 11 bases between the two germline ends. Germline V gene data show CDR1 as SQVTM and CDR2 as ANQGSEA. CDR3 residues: CSVDVDVDTEAFF. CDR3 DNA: TGCAGCGTTGACGTGGACGTGGACACTGAAGCTTTCTTT.

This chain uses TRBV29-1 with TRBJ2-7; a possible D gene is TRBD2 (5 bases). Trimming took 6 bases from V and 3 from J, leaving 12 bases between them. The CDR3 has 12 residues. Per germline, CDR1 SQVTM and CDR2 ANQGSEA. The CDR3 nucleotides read TGCAGCGTGGGGAGCCTGATCTACGAGCAGTACTTC. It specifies CSVGSLIYEQYF.

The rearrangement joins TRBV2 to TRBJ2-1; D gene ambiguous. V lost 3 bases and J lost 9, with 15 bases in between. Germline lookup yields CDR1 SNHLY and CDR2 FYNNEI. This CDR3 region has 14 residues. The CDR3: CASSDFSLSGEQFF. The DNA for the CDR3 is TGTGCCAGCAGTGATTTCTCGCTATCCGGTGAGCAGTTCTTC. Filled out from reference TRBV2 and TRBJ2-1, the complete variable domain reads EPEVTQTPSHQVTQMGQEVILRCVPISNHLYFYWYRQILGQKVEFLVSFYNNEISEKSEIFDDQFSVERPDGSNFTLKIRSTKLEDSAMYFCASSDFSLSGEQFFGPGTRLTVL.

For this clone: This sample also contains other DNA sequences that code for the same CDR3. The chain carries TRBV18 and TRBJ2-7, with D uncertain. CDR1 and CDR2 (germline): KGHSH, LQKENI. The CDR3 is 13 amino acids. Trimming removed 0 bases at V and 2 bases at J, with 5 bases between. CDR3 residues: CASSPPSAYEQYF. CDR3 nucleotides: TGTGCCAGCTCACCACCATCTGCCTACGAGCAGTACTTC.

CDR3 coding DNA: TGTGCCAGCAGCCAAGTGAGCACATATAGCAATCAGCCCCAGCATTTT. Translating gives CASSQVSTYSNQPQHF. The genes are TRBV4-2 and TRBJ1-5; D not resolved. The CDR3 consists of 16 residues. Per germline, CDR1 LGHNA and CDR2 YNFKEQ. V was pared by 1 base and J by 0 bases, with 10 bases between.